Listed below are T cell receptor beta chains from one sample, sequenced in a study of T cell changes during pregnancy in multiple sclerosis. TCRdb keeps only in-frame clones here, not all; method: immunoSEQ multiplex PCR. This table has about 49,000 clones, 90% appearing once. The sample here was peripheral blood, taken after pregnancy. The receptors stem from a female donor in good health, enrolled as a control in a pregnancy study. CDR3s leave out the opening cysteine and the closing phenylalanine or tryptophan. Clone size is given for some rows only: seen once, a few or many times, or a class if the clone is expanded.

j_gene: TRBJ2-2
v_gene: TRBV30
abundance: NA
CDR3aa: AWSVLVAGGTGELF

j_gene: TRBJ1-1
v_gene: TRBV29-1
abundance: NA
CDR3aa: STGGGSTEAF

j_gene: TRBJ1-5
v_gene: TRBV7-9
abundance: NA
CDR3aa: ASSSGTAQPQH

j_gene: TRBJ1-2
v_gene: TRBV5-1
abundance: few
CDR3aa: ASSLAGTGNGYT

j_gene: TRBJ2-7
v_gene: TRBV19
abundance: once
CDR3aa: ASSTDRVSYEQY

j_gene: TRBJ1-1
v_gene: TRBV4-3
abundance: NA
CDR3aa: ASSQLFEGNTEAF

j_gene: TRBJ1-4
v_gene: TRBV5-1
abundance: NA
CDR3aa: ASSTGQGSNEKLF

j_gene: TRBJ1-4
v_gene: TRBV5-5
abundance: NA
CDR3aa: ASSDRGRSNEKLF

j_gene: TRBJ1-2
v_gene: TRBV25-1
abundance: NA
CDR3aa: ASSLEAPTGLFGYT

j_gene: TRBJ2-3
v_gene: TRBV7-2
abundance: once
CDR3aa: ASSVWDRGTDTQY

j_gene: TRBJ2-7
v_gene: TRBV15
abundance: NA
CDR3aa: ATSRERLGYEQY

j_gene: TRBJ2-1
v_gene: TRBV6-1
abundance: NA
CDR3aa: ASSEGREGSNEQF

j_gene: TRBJ2-3
v_gene: TRBV7-2
abundance: NA
CDR3aa: ASSPIVTIEGDTQY

j_gene: TRBJ2-5
v_gene: TRBV6-5
abundance: NA
CDR3aa: ASSYGAGGPPETQY

j_gene: TRBJ2-3
v_gene: TRBV27
abundance: NA
CDR3aa: ASSLSGLTQY

j_gene: TRBJ2-5
v_gene: TRBV5-8
abundance: NA
CDR3aa: ASSLAPETQY

j_gene: TRBJ1-3
v_gene: TRBV7-8
abundance: NA
CDR3aa: ASSSYRVLTGISGNTIY

j_gene: TRBJ1-2
v_gene: TRBV29-1
abundance: NA
CDR3aa: SVERRGDRGLHGYT

j_gene: TRBJ2-5
v_gene: TRBV10-1
abundance: NA
CDR3aa: ASSGAFAGATQETQY

j_gene: TRBJ1-2
v_gene: TRBV19
abundance: NA
CDR3aa: ASSSDTGGGNYGYT

j_gene: TRBJ2-1
v_gene: TRBV6-4
abundance: once
CDR3aa: ASSDGSTGEQF

j_gene: TRBJ2-1
v_gene: TRBV19
abundance: NA
CDR3aa: ASSITRQGRQRNEQF

j_gene: TRBJ2-2
v_gene: TRBV5-4
abundance: NA
CDR3aa: ASSWGQGGTGELF

j_gene: TRBJ1-1
v_gene: TRBV25-1
abundance: once
CDR3aa: ASMGETRNTEAF

j_gene: TRBJ2-3
v_gene: TRBV20-1
abundance: once
CDR3aa: SAGEGPAY

j_gene: TRBJ2-3
v_gene: TRBV30
abundance: NA
CDR3aa: AWRLGTDTQY

j_gene: TRBJ1-1
v_gene: TRBV6-1
abundance: few
CDR3aa: ASRGGTEAF

j_gene: TRBJ1-4
v_gene: TRBV28
abundance: once
CDR3aa: ASSLLGGEAGGTNEKLF

j_gene: TRBJ2-1
v_gene: TRBV4-1
abundance: NA
CDR3aa: ASSHPPKGAYEQF

j_gene: TRBJ2-5
v_gene: TRBV28
abundance: NA
CDR3aa: ASSFTTGGRETQY

j_gene: TRBJ1-4
v_gene: TRBV7-2
abundance: NA
CDR3aa: ASSRLGGPNEKLF

j_gene: TRBJ2-5
v_gene: TRBV7-9
abundance: NA
CDR3aa: ASSLLFGRDNAKTQY

j_gene: TRBJ2-7
v_gene: TRBV5-4
abundance: NA
CDR3aa: ASSSPGQTYEQY

j_gene: TRBJ1-4
v_gene: TRBV9
abundance: NA
CDR3aa: ASSVDTGTTNEKLF

j_gene: TRBJ1-1
v_gene: TRBV27
abundance: NA
CDR3aa: ASSLSGDTEAF

j_gene: TRBJ1-4
v_gene: TRBV6-1
abundance: NA
CDR3aa: ASSDVRAAGRLF

j_gene: TRBJ1-2
v_gene: TRBV19
abundance: NA
CDR3aa: ASSKENNYGYT

j_gene: TRBJ2-7
v_gene: TRBV27
abundance: NA
CDR3aa: ASSPAAGFKTYEQY

j_gene: TRBJ1-1
v_gene: TRBV10-3
abundance: NA
CDR3aa: AITRGQNTEAF

j_gene: TRBJ1-2
v_gene: TRBV30
abundance: NA
CDR3aa: AWARDRGARDYGYT

j_gene: TRBJ2-1
v_gene: TRBV5-6
abundance: once
CDR3aa: ASSFTSGTHNEQF

j_gene: TRBJ2-7
v_gene: TRBV4-3
abundance: NA
CDR3aa: ASSQDLGTGDYEQY

j_gene: TRBJ1-2
v_gene: TRBV28
abundance: NA
CDR3aa: ASSLPGTGGGQDYGYT

j_gene: TRBJ2-5
v_gene: TRBV13
abundance: NA
CDR3aa: ASSWGEGVGTQY

j_gene: TRBJ2-7
v_gene: TRBV19
abundance: NA
CDR3aa: ASSPVPGQVFYEQY

j_gene: TRBJ2-5
v_gene: TRBV10-3
abundance: NA
CDR3aa: AISGSRQETQY

j_gene: TRBJ2-2
v_gene: TRBV7-3
abundance: NA
CDR3aa: ASSGTGGTGELF

j_gene: TRBJ2-7
v_gene: TRBV30
abundance: NA
CDR3aa: AWSGATGGNEQY

j_gene: TRBJ2-7
v_gene: TRBV9
abundance: NA
CDR3aa: ASSAGTGLNEQY

j_gene: TRBJ1-4
v_gene: TRBV5-4
abundance: NA
CDR3aa: ASSLYAGDEKLF

j_gene: TRBJ2-1
v_gene: TRBV30
abundance: NA
CDR3aa: AWSVTGYNEQF

j_gene: TRBJ1-1
v_gene: TRBV5-8
abundance: NA
CDR3aa: ASSWGIGTGEEAF

j_gene: TRBJ2-5
v_gene: TRBV6-1
abundance: NA
CDR3aa: ASAGTAYQETQY

j_gene: TRBJ1-1
v_gene: TRBV4-1
abundance: NA
CDR3aa: ASSSPTGGTEAF